One sample yielded the 13 T cell receptor beta chains listed below, sequenced in a study of vaccination and CD4 T cells after COVID-19 (dated by TCRdb to between 2021 and 2023). Library prep was done by PCR. Instrument used: Illumina iSeq 100. The public reads were reprocessed in TCRdb via fastp at Q25 and MiXCR, keeping in-frame beta chains. Each CDR3 protein appears once, grouped with its most common genes and DNA. The sample data list about 29,000 distinct CDR3 sequences, and approximately 49% of these were observed just once. The top ten constitute about 5.6% of the sample. This sample's time point label indicates: late sampling 161 to 241 days after vaccination in a few convalescent patients. The input for sequencing was CD4+ T cells from blood, taken about 7 months after SARS-CoV-2 vaccination. These receptors came from a human donor who had recovered from COVID-19.

This clonotype was found a few times. The V gene is TRBV15, the J gene TRBJ2-7; the D is unclear. The germline V and J ends were trimmed by 2 bases and 5 bases, with 4 bases remaining between them. The CDR3 consists of 11 residues. Germline V gene lookup returns CDR1 LNHNV and CDR2 YYDKDF (reference sequence). In nucleotides, the CDR3 is TGTGCCACCAGCAGACAAGACGAGCAGTACTTC. Translated: CATSRQDEQYF. The entire variable domain, with the rest obtained from reference TRBV15 and TRBJ2-7, is as follows: DAMVIQNPRYQVTQFGKPVTLSCSQTLNHNVMYWYQQKSSQAPKLLFHYYDKDFNNEADTPDNFQSRRPNTSFCFLDIRSPGLGDTAMYLCATSRQDEQYFGPGTRLTVT.

The genes are TRBV25-1 and TRBJ1-6; the D gene is possibly TRBD1 (5 bases). The CDR3 is 13 residues long. Germline CDR1 MGHDK, CDR2 SYGVNS. Between the trimmed V and J ends, which lost 4 bases and 9 bases, there was a span of 10 bases. CDR3 in DNA: TGTGCCAGCAGTGGGGGCTGGGGTTCACCCCTCCACTTT. It translates to CASSGGWGSPLHF.

This clonotype has just a few counts. This rearrangement joins TRBV27 to TRBJ1-2; D may be TRBD1 (5 bases). V shed 4 bases and J shed 4 bases, with 10 bases lying between them. The CDR3 totals 13 residues. Germline V lookup: CDR1 MNHEY, CDR2 SMNVEV (reference sequence). CDR3 amino acids: CASSSRDLYGYTF. Written as DNA, the CDR3 is TGTGCCAGCAGTTCGAGGGACCTCTATGGCTACACCTTC.

This chain connects TRBV20-1 to TRBJ2-7; D perhaps matches TRBD1 (6 bases). The CDR3 totals 14 residues. The germline V gene encodes CDR1 DFQATT and CDR2 SNEGSKA (reference sequence). V was pared by 6 bases and J by 1 base, with 16 bases between. The CDR3 sequence: CSATGHIASYEQYF. CDR3 bases: TGCAGTGCGACGGGACACATAGCTTCCTACGAGCAGTACTTC.

The chain links TRBV27 to TRBJ2-1, with TRBD1 matching over 10 bases. Germline values: CDR1 MNHEY, CDR2 SMNVEV (reference sequence). The CDR3 has 20 residues. The ends lost 5 bases at V and 8 bases at J; junction bases unmatched: 24. CDR3 sequence: CASSLQLPLSGTGALDEQFF. The DNA of the CDR3 is TGTGCCAGCAGTCTACAACTACCCCTCTCCGGGACAGGGGCATTGGATGAGCAGTTCTTC.

V usage is TRBV6-5 and J usage is TRBJ2-5, with 9 bases fitting TRBD2. Looked up from germline, CDR1 is MNHEY and CDR2 is SVGAGI. The CDR3 sequence is 15 residues long. J was trimmed by 4 bases and V by 0 bases; bases with no gene match: 3. Written as DNA, the CDR3 is TGTGCCAGCAGTTACTCGGGCGGGAGGGGAGAGACCCAGTACTTC. It codes for CASSYSGGRGETQYF.

This chain uses TRBV4-2 with TRBJ2-1, with D possibly TRBD1 on 6 matching bases. The CDR3 length is 12 residues. V lost 0 bases and J 10 bases, leaving 7 bases between the germline ends. From germline, CDR1 is LGHNA and CDR2 YNFKEQ. The CDR3 bases are TGTGCCAGCAGCCAAGATAGGGGGGAGCAGTTCTTC. This translates into CASSQDRGEQFF.

This chain joins TRBV21-1 and TRBJ2-7; the table gives TRBD1 as D, unverified against the DNA. TRBV21-1 is given as a pseudogene. The CDR3 totals 14 residues. For the CDR3, the DNA is TGTGCCAGCAGCAAACAGGACACCTCCTACGAGCAGTACTTC. This translates into CASSKQDTSYEQYF.

V is TRBV27 and J is TRBJ2-5, with D perhaps being TRBD1 or TRBD2 (6 bases each). The ends were cut back, 0 bases at V and 6 bases at J, with 20 bases in the middle. Germline assignment: CDR1 MNHEY and CDR2 SMNVEV (reference sequence). The CDR3 is made up of 17 amino acids. CDR3 protein: CASSLSLSSGAVKTQYF. CDR3 nucleotides: TGTGCCAGCAGTTTATCTTTATCCTCGGGGGCAGTGAAGACCCAGTACTTC.

This chain uses TRBV4-1 with TRBJ2-3, with TRBD2 identical over 9 bases. The CDR3 has 16 amino acids. Trimming removed 3 bases from V and 3 bases from J; junction bases left unmatched: 7. Germline CDR1 reads MGHRA; CDR2 reads YSYEKL. CDR3 amino acids: CASSQVVAGATDTQYF. CDR3 coding DNA: TGCGCCAGCAGCCAGGTAGTAGCGGGGGCGACAGATACGCAGTATTTT.

In its sample, this clonotype was seen a few times. The genes are TRBV20-1 and TRBJ1-1; D might be TRBD1 (5 bases). With 4 bases removed from V and 4 bases from J, the gap between germline ends came to 13 bases. CDR1 DFQATT and CDR2 SNEGSKA come from the germline V gene (reference sequence). The CDR3 is 13 amino acids. The CDR3 reads CSATPTGGTEAFF. The CDR3 bases are TGCAGTGCTACACCAACAGGCGGCACTGAAGCTTTCTTT.

The chain joins TRBV6-1 to TRBJ2-7; D is perhaps TRBD2 (6 bases). CDR1 and CDR2 from the germline V gene are MNHNS and SASEGT. The CDR3 covers 15 residues. The V end lost 1 base, the J end lost 0 bases, and 10 bases lay between the germline ends. CDR3 residues: CASSEGGVGSYEQYF. CDR3 nucleotide sequence: TGTGCCAGCAGTGAAGGGGGGGTAGGCTCCTACGAGCAGTACTTC.

The chain uses TRBV7-9 and TRBJ1-4; 7 bases align to TRBD1. J gave up 8 bases and V 1 base, and 4 bases lay outside the gene matches. The CDR3 runs to 14 residues. Germline V gene lookup returns CDR1 SEHNR and CDR2 FQNEAQ (reference sequence). The chain's CDR3 is CASSLGQGGEKLFF. Written as DNA, the CDR3 is TGTGCCAGCAGCTTAGGACAGGGAGGGGAAAAACTGTTTTTT. The whole variable domain, filled in from reference TRBV7-9 and TRBJ1-4, reads DTGVSQNPRHKITKRGQNVTFRCDPISEHNRLYWYRQTLGQGPEFLTYFQNEAQLEKSRLLSDRFSAERPKGSFSTLEIQRTEQGDSAMYLCASSLGQGGEKLFFGSGTQLSVL.